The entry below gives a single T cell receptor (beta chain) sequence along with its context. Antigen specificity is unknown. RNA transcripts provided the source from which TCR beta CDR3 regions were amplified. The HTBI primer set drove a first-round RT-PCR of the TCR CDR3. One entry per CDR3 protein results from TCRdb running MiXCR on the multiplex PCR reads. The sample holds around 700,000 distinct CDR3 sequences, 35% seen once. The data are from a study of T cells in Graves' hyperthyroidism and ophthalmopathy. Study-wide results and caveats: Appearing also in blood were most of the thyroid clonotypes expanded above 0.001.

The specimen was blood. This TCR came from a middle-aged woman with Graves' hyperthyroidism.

The CDR3 reads CASDLGRRGVVTEAFF. The CDR3 DNA is TGTGCTAGTGATTTGGGACGGCGAGGGGTGGTCACTGAAGCTTTCTTT. V and J are TRBV2 and TRBJ1-1; D may be TRBD1 (5 bases). CDR3 size: 16 residues. Germline V gene lookup returns CDR1 SNHLY and CDR2 FYNNEI.